Listed here are 22 T cell receptor beta chains from one sample, sequenced in a study of OX40 agonist ivuxolimab in advanced cancers. Some clones are missing from TCRdb's copy, which holds only in-frame ones; the method was immunoSEQ multiplex PCR. This sample carries about 54,000 clones, over 75% of them seen once, and the ten largest clones take approximately 3.5%. Sequencing was performed on CD4+ or CD8+ T cells sorted from blood, taken in a trial of the OX40 agonist ivuxolimab. These receptors were obtained from an adult with an advanced solid tumor such as melanoma, head and neck, liver or kidney cancer.

The DNA for the CDR3 is TGTGCCAGCAGCTCCGGACAGACGGTCTATGGCTACACCTTC. This gives the protein CASSSGQTVYGYTF. The chain carries TRBV7-3 and TRBJ1-2, with TRBD1 as a possible D gene (6 bases). V was clipped by 4 bases and J by 4 bases, with 13 bases between them. CDR3 length: 14 residues. Germline V gene lookup returns CDR1 SGHTA and CDR2 FQGTGA.

The chain couples TRBV19 to TRBJ2-1; no clear D gene. Trimming shortened V by 7 bases and J by 0 bases, and 10 bases separated the two germline ends. Germline V gene sequence: CDR1 LNHDA, CDR2 SQIVND (reference sequence). CDR3 size: 14 residues. The CDR3 protein is CASTEPSSYNEQFF. The CDR3 nucleotides read TGTGCCAGTACCGAACCGAGCTCCTACAATGAGCAGTTCTTC.

V usage is TRBV6-4 and J usage is TRBJ2-2; either TRBD1 or TRBD2 may supply D (5 bases each). CDR1 is MRHNA and CDR2 is SNTAGT in the germline V gene. V lost 0 bases, J lost 7 bases, and 27 bases lay in between. The CDR3 runs to 20 residues. The CDR3 spells CASSDSGQGETKRLCGELFF. The CDR3 bases are TGTGCCAGCAGTGACTCGGGGCAGGGAGAAACAAAGAGGCTTTGCGGGGAGCTGTTTTTT.

This clone was seen a handful of times. V is TRBV19 and J is TRBJ1-2, with TRBD1 identical over 7 bases. The germline CDR1 and CDR2 sequences are LNHDA and SQIVND (reference sequence). The CDR3 totals 15 residues. V lost 6 bases and J lost 10; bases outside the gene matches: 17. CDR3 DNA: TGTGCCAGTAGGCATACCGGGACAGCCAGGATCAACTACACCTTC. Protein: CASRHTGTARINYTF.

The V call is TRBV5-1, the J call TRBJ2-3; tentative D call: TRBD2 (6 bases). CDR3 size: 14 residues. The V end lost 4 bases, the J end lost 6 bases, and 15 bases lay between the germline ends. The germline V gene encodes CDR1 SGHRS and CDR2 YFSETQ. CDR3 in amino acids: CASSVTGTLDTQYF. The DNA of the CDR3 is TGCGCCAGCAGCGTGACCGGGACTTTGGATACGCAGTATTTT.

The chain is built from TRBV9 and TRBJ1-4; tentative D call: TRBD1 (5 bases). CDR1 and CDR2 (germline): SGDLS, YYNGEE. The CDR3 covers 14 residues. The V and J ends lost 4 bases and 8 bases respectively, with 15 bases between them. The CDR3 here is CASSKSLRDEKLFF. DNA of the CDR3: TGTGCCAGCAGCAAGAGTCTCCGGGACGAAAAACTGTTTTTT. The full variable domain, its missing parts supplied by reference TRBV9 and TRBJ1-4, is DSGVTQTPKHLITATGQRVTLRCSPRSGDLSVYWYQQSLDQGLQFLIQYYNGEERAKGNILERFSAQQFPDLHSELNLSSLELGDSALYFCASSKSLRDEKLFFGSGTQLSVL.

This clone was seen a single time. The chain carries TRBV29-1 and TRBJ2-1; TRBD2 aligns across 7 bases. The CDR3 has 15 amino acids. Germline loops: CDR1 SQVTM, CDR2 ANQGSEA. Unmatched junction bases numbered 8, after V lost 6 bases and J lost 0 bases. CDR3 nucleotides: TGCAGCGTCCGGACTAGATCGTACTCCTACAATGAGCAGTTCTTC. Encoded protein: CSVRTRSYSYNEQFF.

The chain has TRBV27 and TRBJ1-2; D unresolved. The CDR3 runs 11 residues. V lost 6 bases and J lost 2, with 4 bases in between. Germline loops: CDR1 MNHEY, CDR2 SMNVEV (reference sequence). CDR3 sequence: CASRSNYGYTF. DNA for the CDR3: TGTGCCAGCAGGTCCAACTATGGCTACACCTTC.

This chain uses TRBV27 with TRBJ2-7, with 7 nucleotides matching TRBD1. The V segment lost 2 bases and the J segment 1 base; nucleotides outside the gene matches: 8. This CDR3 is 16 amino acids long. Looked up from germline, CDR1 is MNHEY and CDR2 is SMNVEV (reference sequence). The CDR3 DNA follows: TGTGCCAGCAGTTTACTCTTCACGGGACAGTCCTACGAGCAGTACTTC. It translates to CASSLLFTGQSYEQYF.

The chain joins TRBV19 to TRBJ2-7; TRBD2 matches at 9 bases. V shed 1 base and J 9 bases; nucleotides not matched to a gene: 10. Germline values: CDR1 LNHDA, CDR2 SQIVND (reference sequence). CDR3 length equals 15 residues. CDR3 in amino acids: CASSIGQAGGLAQYF. In DNA, the CDR3 is TGTGCCAGTAGTATAGGGCAAGCGGGAGGTTTGGCGCAGTACTTC.

The chain couples TRBV18 to TRBJ2-7; weak D call: TRBD2 (6 bases). In germline, CDR1 is KGHSH, CDR2 LQKENI. The CDR3 is 13 residues long. Trimming removed 3 bases from V and 4 bases from J, with 10 bases in between. This CDR3 reads CASSPPGGYEQYF. The CDR3 DNA follows: TGTGCCAGCTCACCCCCCGGAGGGTACGAGCAGTACTTC.

V and J are TRBV6-1 and TRBJ2-1; the D is unclear. In germline, CDR1 is MNHNS, CDR2 SASEGT. This CDR3 is built from 13 residues. V was clipped by 10 bases and J by 8 bases, with 18 bases between them. CDR3 loop: CATSWASGDEQFF. CDR3 DNA sequence: TGTGCCACCTCCTGGGCCTCGGGCGATGAGCAGTTCTTC.

The CDR3 here is CASSLLTGRGNTIYF. The CDR3, as DNA: TGTGCCAGCAGCCTTCTGACAGGGCGTGGAAACACCATATATTTT. The genes are TRBV7-8 and TRBJ1-3, with 7 bases fitting TRBD1. V lost 5 bases to trimming and J lost 3 bases; unmatched junction nucleotides: 7. Per the germline V gene, CDR1 is SGHVS and CDR2 is FQNEAQ. This CDR3 has 15 amino acids.

This clone was seen just once. The chain joins TRBV19 to TRBJ2-1; TRBD1 is a possible D gene (5 bases). The ends were cut back, 5 bases at V and 8 bases at J, with 13 bases in the middle. The CDR3 runs 13 residues. Germline V gene sequence: CDR1 LNHDA, CDR2 SQIVND (reference sequence). Here the CDR3 reads CASSPTVIDEQFF. In DNA, the CDR3 is TGTGCCAGTAGTCCGACAGTAATCGATGAGCAGTTCTTC. The variable domain in full, with the rest retrieved from reference TRBV19 and TRBJ2-1, is DGGITQSPKYLFRKEGQNVTLSCEQNLNHDAMYWYRQDPGQGLRLIYYSQIVNDFQKGDIAEGYSVSREKKESFPLTVTSAQKNPTAFYLCASSPTVIDEQFFGPGTRLTVL.

The V gene is TRBV7-3, the J gene TRBJ2-2; D unclear. With 1 base removed from V and 3 bases from J, the gap between germline ends came to 3 bases. Germline-derived CDR1 and CDR2 are SGHTA and FQGTGA. This CDR3 comprises 13 residues. CDR3 nucleotides: TGTGCCAGCAGCTTAAAATACACCGGGGAGCTGTTTTTT. Amino acids: CASSLKYTGELFF.

The CDR3 here is CASSLRASGSGGELFF. The CDR3, as DNA: TGTGCCAGCAGCTTACGGGCTAGCGGGAGTGGCGGGGAGCTGTTTTTT. This rearrangement joins TRBV7-3 to TRBJ2-2; 10 bases match TRBD2. The CDR3 spans 16 residues. Germline CDR1 SGHTA, CDR2 FQGTGA. J lost 7 bases, V lost 2 bases, and 7 bases had no gene match.

The chain employs TRBV5-1 and TRBJ1-2, with a tentative D call TRBD1 (6 bases). Trimming removed 0 bases at V and 1 base at J, with 16 bases between. The CDR3 totals 17 residues. In germline, CDR1 is SGHRS, CDR2 YFSETQ. The CDR3 is CASSLGPTDSLNYGYTF. The DNA for the CDR3 is TGCGCCAGCAGCTTGGGCCCTACGGACAGCCTTAACTATGGCTACACCTTC.

The CDR3 region is CASSPQDGTEAFF. Here the CDR3 DNA reads TGCGCCAGCAGCCCACAGGATGGCACTGAAGCTTTCTTT. The V call is TRBV5-1, the J call TRBJ1-1; D might be TRBD1 (5 bases). This CDR3 is built from 13 residues. V lost 4 bases to trimming and J lost 4 bases, with 11 bases between them. Germline CDR1 SGHRS, CDR2 YFSETQ.

The chain uses TRBV28 and TRBJ1-1; possibly TRBD1 for D (6 bases). With 5 bases removed from V and 4 bases from J, the gap between germline ends came to 17 bases. This CDR3 is built from 15 residues. The germline V gene has CDR1 MDHEN and CDR2 SYDVKM. The CDR3 sequence is CASSPGGAGTTEAFF. CDR3 bases: TGTGCCAGCAGTCCTGGGGGGGCGGGGACCACTGAAGCTTTCTTT.

Only a few counts were recorded for this clone. This chain links TRBV6-5 with TRBJ2-7; 8 positions match TRBD2. CDR1 is MNHEY, CDR2 SVGAGI, per germline. V shed 0 bases and J 2 bases; nucleotides not matched to a gene: 3. There are 15 residues in the CDR3. This CDR3 is CASSYSSGAAYEQYF. For the CDR3, the DNA is TGTGCCAGCAGTTACTCTAGCGGGGCAGCCTACGAGCAGTACTTC.

This chain connects TRBV6-6 to TRBJ2-7; 9 bases line up with TRBD1. Trimming cost V 2 bases and J 8 bases; bases outside gene matches: 10. This CDR3 comprises 15 residues. Germline assignment: CDR1 MNHNY and CDR2 SVGAGI (reference sequence). The CDR3 loop reads CASSYPPGQGGKQYF. The CDR3 DNA follows: TGTGCCAGCAGTTACCCTCCGGGACAGGGCGGCAAGCAGTACTTC.

The chain couples TRBV7-2 to TRBJ2-5; D is uncertain. The germline V gene encodes CDR1 SGHTA and CDR2 FQGNSA. V lost 5 bases and J lost 4, with 14 bases in between. This CDR3 comprises 14 residues. The DNA of the CDR3 is TGTGCCAGCAGCCCACCGGCAGTTTCAGAGACCCAGTACTTC. This translates into CASSPPAVSETQYF.